The 29 T cell receptor beta chains presented below share a single source sample, sequenced in a study of CD8+ T cells in alopecia areata. Extracted from the samples, RNA was reverse transcribed into cDNA to serve as the sequencing template. Produced via immunoSEQ multiplex PCR; TCRdb's table is partial and in-frame only. This table has around 200,000 clones, roughly 53% appearing once. The treatment was: oral pan-JAK inhibitor, 5-10 mg twice daily. The specimen comprised CD8+ T cells sorted from blood, sampled at week 24, from a patient treated with tofacitinib. These receptors originate from a human donor with alopecia areata.

The chain combines TRBV4-3 with TRBJ2-2; D may be TRBD1 (5 bases). Germline CDR1 is LGHNA and CDR2 is YSLEER. The CDR3 runs to 16 residues. Trimming left V 2 bases short and J 4 bases short, with 14 bases between. DNA of the CDR3: TGCGCCAGCAGCCAATATGCGACAGAAGGCACCGGGGAGCTGTTTTTT. It translates to CASSQYATEGTGELFF.

This sequence joins TRBV5-6 and TRBJ1-1; possibly TRBD1 for D (5 bases). The CDR3 consists of 12 residues. V dropped 5 bases and J dropped 5 bases, with 10 bases sitting between them. CDR1 is SGHDT, CDR2 YYEEEE, per germline. CDR3: CASSGDSTEAFF. The CDR3 region has the DNA TGTGCCAGCAGTGGGGACTCTACTGAAGCTTTCTTT. Using reference TRBV5-6 and TRBJ1-1 for the parts outside the CDR3, the full variable domain is DAGVTQSPTHLIKTRGQQVTLRCSPKSGHDTVSWYQQALGQGPQFIFQYYEEEERQRGNFPDRFSGHQFPNYSSELNVNALLLGDSALYLCASSGDSTEAFFGQGTRLTVV.

This clone was found once. The chain employs TRBV7-2 and TRBJ2-3; D unresolved. The CDR3 length is 12 residues. V lost 3 bases and J lost 3, with 4 bases in between. Germline CDR1 SGHTA, CDR2 FQGNSA. The CDR3 sequence: CASSFGTDTQYF. As DNA, the CDR3 is TGTGCCAGCAGCTTTGGTACAGATACGCAGTATTTT.

The chain carries TRBV13 and TRBJ2-7; the D gene is possibly TRBD2 (5 bases). Germline V gene data show CDR1 as PRHDT and CDR2 as FYEKMQ (reference sequence). Trimming removed 5 bases at V and 4 bases at J, with 12 bases between. The CDR3 has 13 residues. The CDR3, as DNA: TGTGCCAGCAGCCTAATCGGCGGGTACGAGCAGTACTTC. Its translation: CASSLIGGYEQYF.

The V gene is TRBV19, the J gene TRBJ1-5; D is ambiguous. Trimming stripped 7 bases from V and 0 bases from J, with 10 bases between. This CDR3 has 14 residues. Germline V gives CDR1 LNHDA, CDR2 SQIVND (reference sequence). Here the CDR3 DNA reads TGTGCCAGTATTAGCAGCTATAGCAATCAGCCCCAGCATTTT. It encodes CASISSYSNQPQHF.

This rearrangement joins TRBV5-6 to TRBJ1-1; D gene ambiguous. This CDR3 has 14 residues. The germline V gene has CDR1 SGHDT and CDR2 YYEEEE. The V gene lost 0 bases and the J gene lost 3 bases, with 9 bases spanning the gap. The DNA of the CDR3 is TGTGCCAGCAGCTTGGGGGCGCCGGACACTGAAGCTTTCTTT. Protein sequence: CASSLGAPDTEAFF.

This clone was detected a few times. This chain uses TRBV6-6 with TRBJ2-2; D is possibly TRBD1 (6 bases). CDR1 MNHNY and CDR2 SVGAGI come from the germline V gene (reference sequence). There are 16 residues in the CDR3. Trimming pared 1 base from V and 4 bases from J, leaving 13 bases between. The CDR3 DNA sequence: TGTGCCAGCAGTTACTTGGCGGACAGTCCCACCGGGGAGCTGTTTTTT. It encodes CASSYLADSPTGELFF.

The V and J genes are TRBV19 and TRBJ2-7, with TRBD2 identical over 10 bases. CDR3 length: 14 residues. With V trimmed by 5 bases and J by 3 bases, 4 bases remained unmatched. Germline V gene data show CDR1 as LNHDA and CDR2 as SQIVND (reference sequence). This CDR3 is CASSPSGGFYEQYF. Written as DNA, the CDR3 is TGTGCCAGTAGTCCTAGCGGGGGATTCTACGAGCAGTACTTC.

The genes are TRBV10-3 and TRBJ2-7, with D uncertain. Germline V gene lookup returns CDR1 ENHRY and CDR2 SYGVKD. The ends were cut back, 10 bases at V and 1 base at J, with 17 bases in the middle. This CDR3 has 14 residues. The CDR3 reads CATRSADLSYEQYF. The CDR3 DNA reads TGTGCCACCCGATCGGCGGACCTATCCTACGAGCAGTACTTC.

The rearrangement joins TRBV14 to TRBJ2-5; TRBD2 aligns across 9 bases. The germline CDR1 and CDR2 sequences are SGHDN and FVKESK. Trimming at V came to 0 bases and at J to 6 bases, leaving 8 bases not matched to a gene. The CDR3 is 16 amino acids. The CDR3 sequence: CASSQESSGKLKTQYF. CDR3 DNA sequence: TGTGCCAGCAGCCAAGAATCTAGCGGGAAATTAAAGACCCAGTACTTC. The whole variable domain, filled in from reference TRBV14 and TRBJ2-5, reads EAGVTQFPSHSVIEKGQTVTLRCDPISGHDNLYWYRRVMGKEIKFLLHFVKESKQDESGMPNNRFLAERTGGTYSTLKVQPAELEDSGVYFCASSQESSGKLKTQYFGPGTRLLVL.

There are a few counts of this clone. The V and J genes are TRBV30 and TRBJ2-1; D gene unclear. V was cut by 0 bases and J by 7 bases, with 16 bases left in between. The CDR3 spans 15 residues. The germline V gene has CDR1 GTSNPN and CDR2 SVGIG (reference sequence). The CDR3 DNA follows: TGTGCCTGGAGTGTAGGCATACCCAGTAAGAATGAGCAGTTCTTC. Protein sequence: CAWSVGIPSKNEQFF.

This clone was counted a few times. V gene TRBV7-9 combines with J gene TRBJ2-1; D might be TRBD1 or TRBD2, each matching 5 bases. This CDR3 comprises 13 residues. V was pared by 2 bases and J by 9 bases, with 11 bases between. Germline V gene data show CDR1 as SEHNR and CDR2 as FQNEAQ (reference sequence). CDR3 loop: CASSLSGGGEQFF. In DNA, the CDR3 is TGTGCCAGCAGCTTATCTGGGGGTGGTGAGCAGTTCTTC.

The V gene is TRBV15, the J gene TRBJ2-3; D call uncertain. The CDR3 spans 14 residues. Germline loops: CDR1 LNHNV, CDR2 YYDKDF (reference sequence). The V and J ends lost 8 bases and 0 bases respectively, with 12 bases between them. The CDR3 DNA follows: TGTGCCACCTCCAGCTCACATAGCACAGATACGCAGTATTTT. Translated, it gives CATSSSHSTDTQYF.

This clone was found once. The chain employs TRBV28 and TRBJ2-1; no reliable D call. Germline V gene data show CDR1 as MDHEN and CDR2 as SYDVKM. The CDR3 contains 12 residues. V was cut by 5 bases and J by 5 bases, with 7 bases left in between. The chain's CDR3 is CASSLPNNEQFF. The CDR3 coding sequence is TGTGCCAGCAGTCTACCAAACAATGAGCAGTTCTTC.

This clone has a handful of counts. The chain links TRBV4-3 to TRBJ2-2, with unresolved D. The CDR3 has 14 amino acids. V shed 1 base and J shed 4 bases, with 7 bases lying between them. Germline V gene data show CDR1 as LGHNA and CDR2 as YSLEER. The CDR3 spells CASSQGQFTGELFF. CDR3 nucleotides: TGCGCCAGCAGCCAAGGACAATTCACCGGGGAGCTGTTTTTT.

This clone has just a few counts. The V call is TRBV7-9, the J call TRBJ1-5; 8 bases agree with TRBD1. Germline V gives CDR1 SEHNR, CDR2 FQNEAQ (reference sequence). This CDR3 contains 16 residues. V dropped 6 bases and J dropped 1; count of bases not matched to a gene: 8. CDR3 nucleotides: TGTGCCAGCAGTTCCGGGACAGGTCTCAGCAATCAGCCCCAGCATTTT. Translating gives CASSSGTGLSNQPQHF.

The gene calls are TRBV30 and TRBJ2-1, with D hard to call. V gave up 0 bases and J gave up 5 bases, with 8 bases separating them. There are 13 residues in the CDR3. CDR1 GTSNPN and CDR2 SVGIG come from the germline V gene (reference sequence). The CDR3 spells CAWSVSQNNEQFF. The CDR3 DNA follows: TGTGCCTGGAGTGTAAGTCAAAACAATGAGCAGTTCTTC.

V gene TRBV11-3 combines with J gene TRBJ2-5; TRBD2 agrees at 14 bases. The germline V gene has CDR1 SGHNT and CDR2 YENEEA. CDR3 length equals 19 residues. V shed 0 bases and J 0 bases; nucleotides not matched to a gene: 6. CDR3 sequence reads: CASSLDERLAGGNQETQYF. DNA for the CDR3: TGTGCCAGCAGCTTAGATGAGAGACTAGCGGGAGGGAACCAAGAGACCCAGTACTTC.

This clone was seen more than once but under ten times. The chain employs TRBV29-1 and TRBJ1-2; 9 bases agree with TRBD1. V lost 8 bases to trimming and J lost 4 bases; unmatched junction nucleotides: 8. The CDR3 has 13 amino acids. The germline V gene encodes CDR1 SQVTM and CDR2 ANQGSEA. The CDR3 reads CSTPGQGAYGYTF. The CDR3 region has the DNA TGCAGCACCCCGGGACAGGGTGCCTATGGCTACACCTTC. Together with reference TRBV29-1 and TRBJ1-2, the CDR3 gives the full variable domain: SAVISQKPSRDICQRGTSLTIQCQVDSQVTMMFWYRQQPGQSLTLIATANQGSEATYESGFVIDKFPISRPNLTFSTLTVSNMSPEDSSIYLCSTPGQGAYGYTFGSGTRLTVV.

This clone occurred a few times. This chain uses TRBV29-1 with TRBJ1-2; no clear D gene. Trimming shortened V by 7 bases and J by 2 bases, and 11 bases separated the two germline ends. CDR3 length: 12 residues. Germline CDR1 is SQVTM and CDR2 is ANQGSEA. The CDR3 region has the DNA TGCAGCGCTATAACTCGGAACTATGGCTACACCTTC. Protein sequence: CSAITRNYGYTF. Drawing the rest from reference TRBV29-1 and TRBJ1-2, the complete variable domain is SAVISQKPSRDICQRGTSLTIQCQVDSQVTMMFWYRQQPGQSLTLIATANQGSEATYESGFVIDKFPISRPNLTFSTLTVSNMSPEDSSIYLCSAITRNYGYTFGSGTRLTVV.

This clone was counted only a few times. This chain links TRBV7-2 with TRBJ1-1; the D is unclear. This CDR3 comprises 10 residues. Germline V gene lookup returns CDR1 SGHTA and CDR2 FQGNSA. V lost 8 bases, J lost 6 bases, and 7 bases lay in between. CDR3: CASGVSEAFF. The CDR3 region has the DNA TGTGCCAGCGGTGTCTCTGAAGCTTTCTTT.

For this clone: Other DNA sequences of this sample code for an identical CDR3. The V gene is TRBV9, the J gene TRBJ1-2, with D unresolved. The germline CDR1 and CDR2 sequences are SGDLS and YYNGEE. V lost 3 bases and J 7 bases, leaving 22 bases between the germline ends. This CDR3 comprises 16 residues. The CDR3 DNA sequence: TGTGCCAGCAGCGCCCCTAATGCGGGTTTTCTGCTTGGCTACACCTTC. Amino acids: CASSAPNAGFLLGYTF.

This clone appeared a few times. The chain recombines TRBV7-2 with TRBJ1-1; D is unclear. With 1 base removed from V and 0 bases from J, the gap between germline ends came to 3 bases. This CDR3 has 13 residues. Germline V CDR1 and CDR2: SGHTA, FQGNSA. CDR3 amino acids: CASSLGMNTEAFF. The CDR3 DNA reads as TGTGCCAGCAGCTTAGGAATGAACACTGAAGCTTTCTTT.

The chain combines TRBV13 with TRBJ2-7, with unresolved D. Germline V gene sequence: CDR1 PRHDT, CDR2 FYEKMQ (reference sequence). The CDR3 runs to 14 residues. V was cut by 0 bases and J by 2 bases, with 8 bases left in between. CDR3 sequence reads: CASSLGSVTYEQYF. CDR3 nucleotides: TGTGCCAGCAGCTTAGGGTCAGTCACCTACGAGCAGTACTTC.

The chain employs TRBV6-4 and TRBJ2-7; 10 bases agree with TRBD1. Unmatched junction bases numbered 3, after V lost 4 bases and J lost 3 bases. Germline CDR1 is MRHNA and CDR2 is SNTAGT. This CDR3 spans 14 amino acids. CDR3 DNA sequence: TGTGCCAGCAGTGCCGGGACAGGGGACTACGAGCAGTACTTC. This codes for CASSAGTGDYEQYF.

This clone appeared a few times. The V call is TRBV7-2, the J call TRBJ1-2, with 9 bases matching TRBD1. The CDR3 extends over 11 amino acids. The J segment lost 12 bases and the V segment lost 4 bases, leaving 3 bases of the junction unmatched. CDR1 and CDR2 (germline): SGHTA, FQGNSA. DNA for the CDR3: TGTGCCAGCAGCTCCGGGACAGGGAACACCTTC. This codes for CASSSGTGNTF.

V usage is TRBV7-9 and J usage is TRBJ1-1; 7 bases fit TRBD1. Germline V gene sequence: CDR1 SEHNR, CDR2 FQNEAQ (reference sequence). V was pared by 5 bases and J by 6 bases, with 9 bases of the junction left unmatched. The CDR3 is made up of 14 amino acids. Written as DNA, the CDR3 is TGTGCCAGCAGCCCCTCAGGGGGATCAGCTGAAGCTTTCTTT. It specifies CASSPSGGSAEAFF.

The genes are TRBV10-1 and TRBJ2-1; D is unresolved. Per germline, CDR1 WNHNN and CDR2 SYGVQD (reference sequence). V was pared by 4 bases and J by 4 bases, with 8 bases between. This CDR3 is 13 amino acids long. The CDR3 nucleotides read TGCGCCAGCAGTGTGTCCAGATACAATGAGCAGTTCTTC. It yields the protein CASSVSRYNEQFF.

The genes are TRBV6-6 and TRBJ2-7; D is unresolved. CDR3 length: 12 residues. V was clipped by 6 bases and J by 3 bases, with 9 bases between them. CDR1 MNHNY and CDR2 SVGAGI come from the germline V gene (reference sequence). The CDR3: CASSPNDYEQYF. CDR3 DNA: TGTGCCAGCAGCCCTAACGACTACGAGCAGTACTTC.